Shown below are 2 T cell receptor beta chains from a single sample sequenced in a study of identical twins. TCRdb re-called the 5' RACE reads with MiXCR, one entry per CDR3 protein. The sample yields 1.5 million or so distinct CDR3 sequences, around a third seen once. The sequencing sample was made of cord blood. The source is a newborn girl in good health.

This sequence joins TRBV7-9 and TRBJ1-5, with a weak D call TRBD1 (6 bases). The CDR3 is made up of 14 amino acids. Trimming removed 1 base at V and 9 bases at J, with 13 bases between. Germline lookup yields CDR1 SEHNR and CDR2 FQNEAQ (reference sequence). The CDR3 sequence: CASSLEGGQPPQHF. The CDR3 nucleotides read TGTGCCAGCAGCTTAGAGGGGGGGCAGCCGCCCCAGCATTTT.

The rearrangement links TRBV2 to TRBJ2-5, with TRBD1 as a possible D gene (5 bases). Trimming took 1 base from V and 11 from J, leaving 20 bases between them. The CDR3 consists of 15 residues. Per germline, CDR1 SNHLY and CDR2 FYNNEI. CDR3 sequence: CASSEEVVGVNEQYF. The CDR3, as DNA: TGTGCCAGCAGTGAAGAGGTAGTAGGGGTCAATGAGCAGTACTTC.